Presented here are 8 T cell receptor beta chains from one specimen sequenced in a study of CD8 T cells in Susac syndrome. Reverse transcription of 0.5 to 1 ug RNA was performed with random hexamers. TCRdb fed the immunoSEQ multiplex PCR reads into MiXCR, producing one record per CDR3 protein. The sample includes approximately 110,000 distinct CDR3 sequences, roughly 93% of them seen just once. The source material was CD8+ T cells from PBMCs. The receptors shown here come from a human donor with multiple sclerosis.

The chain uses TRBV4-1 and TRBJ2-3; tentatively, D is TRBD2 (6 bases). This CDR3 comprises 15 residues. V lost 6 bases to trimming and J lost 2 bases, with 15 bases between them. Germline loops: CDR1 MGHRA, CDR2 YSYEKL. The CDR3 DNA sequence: TGCGCCAGCAGTCCCTATGGGAGGTCCACAGATACGCAGTATTTT. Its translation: CASSPYGRSTDTQYF.

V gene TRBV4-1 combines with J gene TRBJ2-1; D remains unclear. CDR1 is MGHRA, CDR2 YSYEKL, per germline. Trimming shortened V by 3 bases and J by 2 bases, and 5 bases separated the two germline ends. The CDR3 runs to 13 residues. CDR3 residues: CASSHGTYNEQFF. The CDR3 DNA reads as TGCGCCAGCAGCCATGGCACCTACAATGAGCAGTTCTTC.

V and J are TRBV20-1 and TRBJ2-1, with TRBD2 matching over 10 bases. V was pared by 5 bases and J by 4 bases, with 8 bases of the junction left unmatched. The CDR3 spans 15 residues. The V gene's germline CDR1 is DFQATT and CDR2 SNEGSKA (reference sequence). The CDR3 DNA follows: TGCAGTGCTCACCAAAGCGGGAGGGGGTACAATGAGCAGTTCTTC. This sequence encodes CSAHQSGRGYNEQFF.

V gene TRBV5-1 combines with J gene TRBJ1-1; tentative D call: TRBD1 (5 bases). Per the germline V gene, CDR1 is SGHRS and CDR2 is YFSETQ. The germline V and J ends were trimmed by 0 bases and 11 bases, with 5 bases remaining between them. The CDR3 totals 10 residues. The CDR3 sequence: CASSLEGAFF. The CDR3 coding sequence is TGCGCCAGCAGCTTGGAGGGGGCTTTCTTT.

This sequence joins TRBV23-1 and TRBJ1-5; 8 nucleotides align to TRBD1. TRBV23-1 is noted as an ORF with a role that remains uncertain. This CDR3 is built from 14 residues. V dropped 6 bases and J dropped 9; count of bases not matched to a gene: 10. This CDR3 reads CASSQGTGPWPQHF. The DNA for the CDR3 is TGCGCCAGCAGCCAGGGGACAGGTCCGTGGCCCCAGCATTTT.

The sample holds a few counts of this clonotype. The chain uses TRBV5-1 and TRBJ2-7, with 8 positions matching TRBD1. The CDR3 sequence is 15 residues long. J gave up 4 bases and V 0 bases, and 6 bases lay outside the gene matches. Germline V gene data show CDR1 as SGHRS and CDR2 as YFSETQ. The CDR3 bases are TGCGCCAGCAGCTTGGAGGCAGGGGGCGTATACGAGCAGTACTTC. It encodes CASSLEAGGVYEQYF.

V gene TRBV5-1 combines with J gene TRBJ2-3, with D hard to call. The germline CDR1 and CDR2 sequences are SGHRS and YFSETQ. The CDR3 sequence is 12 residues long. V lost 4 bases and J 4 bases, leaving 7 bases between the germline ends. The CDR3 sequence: CASSPPSDTQYF. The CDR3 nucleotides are TGCGCCAGCAGCCCCCCCTCAGATACGCAGTATTTT.

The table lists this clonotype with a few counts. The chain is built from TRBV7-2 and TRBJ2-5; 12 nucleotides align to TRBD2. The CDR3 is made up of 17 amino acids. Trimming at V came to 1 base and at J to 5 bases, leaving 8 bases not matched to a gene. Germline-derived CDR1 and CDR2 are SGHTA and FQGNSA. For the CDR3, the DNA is TGTGCCAGCAGCTTAGGTGCTCTAGCGGGAGGGTGGGAGACCCAGTACTTC. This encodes CASSLGALAGGWETQYF.